The 3 T cell receptor beta chains below were found in one sample sequenced in a study of T-cell memory formation after mild COVID-19. From the 5' RACE reads, TCRdb called clonotypes with MiXCR, one entry per CDR3 protein. The repertoire holds roughly 45,000 distinct CDR3 sequences, 27% seen once, with around two fifths in the top ten. Specimen: PBMCs or a T cell subset sorted from them (not recorded which). The receptors originated from a man between 18 and 29 years old who had mild COVID-19 (a few samples of this study predate the infection). Cell type and time point are not known.

Only a few counts were recorded for this clonotype. This chain joins TRBV28 and TRBJ1-1; D uncertain. The CDR3 covers 14 residues. Germline CDR1 and CDR2: MDHEN and SYDVKM. Trimming took off 8 bases at V and 1 base at J, with 14 bases between the two ends. The CDR3 DNA sequence: TGTGCCAGCGGCCTCCCCGGACGGAACACTGAAGCTTTCTTT. It translates to CASGLPGRNTEAFF.

This clonotype was found a few times. This chain uses TRBV6-5 with TRBJ1-1; 7 nucleotides align to TRBD1. The V and J ends lost 0 bases and 11 bases, in that order; junction bases with no gene match: 18. The CDR3 totals 17 residues. Germline V gene lookup returns CDR1 MNHEY and CDR2 SVGAGI. This CDR3 is CASSYSIPLRDSFGAFF. DNA for the CDR3: TGTGCCAGCAGTTACTCGATACCCCTCCGGGACAGTTTTGGGGCTTTCTTT.

The sample holds a few counts of this clonotype. The chain carries TRBV10-3 and TRBJ2-1; the D gene is possibly TRBD2 (7 bases). V lost 3 bases to trimming and J lost 5 bases, with 26 bases between them. This CDR3 is built from 19 residues. The germline gives CDR1 ENHRY, CDR2 SYGVKD. The CDR3 bases are TGTGCCATCAGTGATTCAGGACTGCGGGGGCCGGGTTCCGACAATGAGCAGTTCTTC. This encodes CAISDSGLRGPGSDNEQFF.